This T cell receptor beta chain comes out of a study of OX40 agonist ivuxolimab in advanced cancers. Study-wide background: Participants averaged about 66 years of age (range about 23 to 80) and were around 83% male. Prior therapy, whether anti-PD-1, anti-PD-L1 or anti-CTLA-4, was allowed, and about 39% had some.

The data were produced by immunoSEQ multiplex PCR, yet TCRdb's version contains in-frame clones alone and is incomplete. The data show approximately 81,000 clones, with approximately 94% seen just once and roughly an eighth held by the top ten. Only one count was recorded for this clone. The CDR3 length is 13 residues. V lost 3 bases, J lost 2 bases, and 8 bases lay in between. The germline CDR1 and CDR2 sequences are MNHNS and SASEGT. The chain is built from TRBV6-1 and TRBJ2-7; D is uncertain. This sample comprised CD4+ or CD8+ T cells sorted from blood, obtained in a trial of the OX40 agonist ivuxolimab. The TCR comes from an adult with an advanced solid tumor such as melanoma, head and neck, liver or kidney cancer. In DNA form, the CDR3 reads TGTGCCAGCAGTGAGGGCACCACCTACGAGCAGTACTTC. Translated: CASSEGTTYEQYF.